This T cell receptor (beta chain) derives from a study of T cell responses to AZD1222 COVID-19 vaccine. Whole-study findings and limits: Close to half of spike-specific TCRs reportedly recognize unmutated variant regions.

Some clones are missing from TCRdb's copy, which holds only in-frame ones; the method was immunoSEQ multiplex PCR. Of about 140,000 clones in the sample, approximately 92% were seen once. Concerning this clone itself: Antigen specificity is unknown.

With 0 bases clipped from V and 7 bases from J, the junction kept 2 bases outside the gene matches. The CDR3 spans 13 residues. The rearrangement uses TRBV23-1 and TRBJ1-1, with 7 bases identical to TRBD1. TRBV23-1 is labeled an ORF, and its function is uncertain. The origin of this receptor is an adult who received the AZD1222 COVID-19 vaccine. Sample: peripheral blood, taken 28 days after the second AZD1222 dose. Written as DNA, the CDR3 is TGCGCCAGCAGTCAATCTAGGGACAGTGAAGCTTTCTTT. This codes for CASSQSRDSEAFF.